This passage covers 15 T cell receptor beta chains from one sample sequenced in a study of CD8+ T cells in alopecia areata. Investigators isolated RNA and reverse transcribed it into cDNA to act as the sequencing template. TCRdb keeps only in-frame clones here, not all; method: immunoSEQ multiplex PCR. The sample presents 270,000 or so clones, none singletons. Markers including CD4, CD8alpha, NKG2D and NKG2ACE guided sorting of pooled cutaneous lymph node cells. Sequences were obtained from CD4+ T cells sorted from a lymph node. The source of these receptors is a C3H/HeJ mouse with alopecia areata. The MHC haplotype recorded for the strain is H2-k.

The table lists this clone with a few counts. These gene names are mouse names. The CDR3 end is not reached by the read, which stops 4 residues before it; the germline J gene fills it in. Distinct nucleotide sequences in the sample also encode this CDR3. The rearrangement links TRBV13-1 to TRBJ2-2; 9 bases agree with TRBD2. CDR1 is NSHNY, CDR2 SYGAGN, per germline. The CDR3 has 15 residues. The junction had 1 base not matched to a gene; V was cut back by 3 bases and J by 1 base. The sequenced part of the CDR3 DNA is TGTGCCAGCAGTGGGGGACTGGGAAACACCGGG. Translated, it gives CASSGGLGNTG. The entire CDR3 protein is CASSGGLGNTGQLYF.

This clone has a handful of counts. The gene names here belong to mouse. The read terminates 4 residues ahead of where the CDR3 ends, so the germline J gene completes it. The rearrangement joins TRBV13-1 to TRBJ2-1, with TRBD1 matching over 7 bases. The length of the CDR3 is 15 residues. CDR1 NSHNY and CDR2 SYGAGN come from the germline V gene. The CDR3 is CASRAPGQREAEQFF. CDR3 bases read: TGTGCCAGCAGAGCCCCGGGACAGAGGGAGGCT.

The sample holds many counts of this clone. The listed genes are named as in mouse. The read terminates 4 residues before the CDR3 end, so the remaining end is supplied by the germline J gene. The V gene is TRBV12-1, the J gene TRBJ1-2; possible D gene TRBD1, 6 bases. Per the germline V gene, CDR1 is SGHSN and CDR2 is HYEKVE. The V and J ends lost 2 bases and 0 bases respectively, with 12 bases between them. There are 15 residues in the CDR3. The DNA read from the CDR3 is TGTGCCAGCTCTCGTGACAGGCATGCAAACTCC. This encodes CASSRDRHANS. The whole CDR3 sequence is CASSRDRHANSDYTF.

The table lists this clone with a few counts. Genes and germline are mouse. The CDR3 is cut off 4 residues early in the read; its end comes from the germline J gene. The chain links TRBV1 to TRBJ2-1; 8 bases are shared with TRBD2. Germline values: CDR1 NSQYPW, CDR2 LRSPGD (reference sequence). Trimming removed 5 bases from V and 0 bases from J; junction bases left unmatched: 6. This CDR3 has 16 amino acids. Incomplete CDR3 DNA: TGCACCTGCAGTCCTCCGACTGGGGATAACTATGCT. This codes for CTCSPPTGDNYA. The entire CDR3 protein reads CTCSPPTGDNYAEQFF.

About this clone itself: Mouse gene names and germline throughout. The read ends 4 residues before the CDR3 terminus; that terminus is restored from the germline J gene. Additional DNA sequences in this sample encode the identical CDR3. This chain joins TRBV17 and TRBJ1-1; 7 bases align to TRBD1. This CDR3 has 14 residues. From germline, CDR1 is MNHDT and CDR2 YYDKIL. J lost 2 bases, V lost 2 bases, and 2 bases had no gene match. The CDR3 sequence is CASSRNRGNTEVFF. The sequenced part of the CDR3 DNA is TGTGCTAGCAGTAGAAACAGGGGTAACACA. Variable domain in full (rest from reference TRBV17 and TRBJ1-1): DTTVKQNPRYKLARVGKPVNLICSQTMNHDTMYWYQKKPNQAPKLLLFYYDKILNREADTFEKFQSSRPNNSFCSLYIGSAGLEYSAMYLCASSRNRGNTEVFFGKGTRLTVV.

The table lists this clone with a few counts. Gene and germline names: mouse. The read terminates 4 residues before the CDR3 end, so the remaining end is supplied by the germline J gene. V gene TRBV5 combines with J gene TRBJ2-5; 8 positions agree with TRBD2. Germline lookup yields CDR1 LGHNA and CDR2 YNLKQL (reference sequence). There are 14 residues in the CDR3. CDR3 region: CASSQLGGKDTQYF. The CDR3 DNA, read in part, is TGTGCCAGCAGCCAGCTGGGGGGTAAAGAC.

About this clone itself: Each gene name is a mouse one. This chain's CDR3 is CASGDAGGAPDYTF. The DNA read from the CDR3 is TGTGCCAGCGGTGATGCTGGGGGGGCGCCC. V and J are TRBV13-2 and TRBJ1-2, with D possibly being TRBD1 (6 bases). The read terminates 4 residues before the CDR3 end, so the remaining end is supplied by the germline J gene. The CDR3 totals 14 residues. Germline V gene sequence: CDR1 NNHNN, CDR2 SYGAGS (reference sequence).

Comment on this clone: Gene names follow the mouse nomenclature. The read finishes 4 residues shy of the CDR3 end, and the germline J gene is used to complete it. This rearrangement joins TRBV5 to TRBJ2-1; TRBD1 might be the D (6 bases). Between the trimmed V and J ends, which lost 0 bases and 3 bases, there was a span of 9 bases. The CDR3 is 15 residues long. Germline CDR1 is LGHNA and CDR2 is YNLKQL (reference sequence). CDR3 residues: CASSQEQGTYAEQFF. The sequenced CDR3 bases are TGTGCCAGCAGCCAAGAGCAGGGGACCTATGCT.

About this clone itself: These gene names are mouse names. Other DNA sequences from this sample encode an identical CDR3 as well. The CDR3 is CASSQDLWGNQDTQYF. The sequenced part of the CDR3 DNA is TGTGCCAGCAGCCAAGACCTCTGGGGTAACCAAGAC. The J gene is TRBJ2-5, the V gene TRBV5, with D possibly matching TRBD2 (6 bases). The read stops 4 residues short of the end of the CDR3; the missing end is completed from the germline J gene. Trimming removed 0 bases at V and 0 bases at J, with 10 bases between. The CDR3 is made up of 16 amino acids. Germline lookup yields CDR1 LGHNA and CDR2 YNLKQL (reference sequence).

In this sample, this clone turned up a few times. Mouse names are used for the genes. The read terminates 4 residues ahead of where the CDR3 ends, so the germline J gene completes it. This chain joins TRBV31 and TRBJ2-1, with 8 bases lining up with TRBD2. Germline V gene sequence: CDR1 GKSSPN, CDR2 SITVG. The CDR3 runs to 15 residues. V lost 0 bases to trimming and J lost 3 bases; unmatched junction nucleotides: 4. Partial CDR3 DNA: TGTGCCTGGAGTCTATATGGGGGGGGCTATGCT. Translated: CAWSLYGGGYA. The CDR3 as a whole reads CAWSLYGGGYAEQFF.

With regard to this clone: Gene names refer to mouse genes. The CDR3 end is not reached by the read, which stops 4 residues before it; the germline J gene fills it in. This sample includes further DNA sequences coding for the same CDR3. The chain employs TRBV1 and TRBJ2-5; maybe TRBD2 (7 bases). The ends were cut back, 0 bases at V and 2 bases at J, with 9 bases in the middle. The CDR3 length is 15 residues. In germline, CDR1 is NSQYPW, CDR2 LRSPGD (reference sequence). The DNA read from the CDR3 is TGCACCTGCAGTGCAGAGGGGGGCGGCCAAGAC. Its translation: CTCSAEGGGQD. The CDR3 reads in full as CTCSAEGGGQDTQYF.

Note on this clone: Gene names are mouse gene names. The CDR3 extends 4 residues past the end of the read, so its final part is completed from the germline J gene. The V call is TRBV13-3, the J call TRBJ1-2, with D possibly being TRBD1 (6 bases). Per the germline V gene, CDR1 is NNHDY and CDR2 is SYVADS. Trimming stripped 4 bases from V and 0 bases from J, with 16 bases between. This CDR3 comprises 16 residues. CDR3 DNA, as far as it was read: TGTGCCAGCAGTATATCCATCGGACAGTCAAACTCC. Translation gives CASSISIGQSNS. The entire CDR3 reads CASSISIGQSNSDYTF.

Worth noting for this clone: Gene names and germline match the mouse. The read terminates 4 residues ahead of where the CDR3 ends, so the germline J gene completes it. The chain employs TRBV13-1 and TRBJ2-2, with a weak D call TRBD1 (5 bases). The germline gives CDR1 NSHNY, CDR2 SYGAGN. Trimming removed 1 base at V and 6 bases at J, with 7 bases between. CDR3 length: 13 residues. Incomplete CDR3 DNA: TGTGCCAGCAGTGATTCAGGGCCCGGG. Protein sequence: CASSDSGPG. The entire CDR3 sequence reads CASSDSGPGQLYF.

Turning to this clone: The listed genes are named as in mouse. The CDR3 bases that were read are TGTGCCTGGAGTTGGGCAAACACA. It yields the protein CAWSWANT. The full CDR3 sequence reads CAWSWANTEVFF. The V and J genes are TRBV31 and TRBJ1-1; no clear D gene. Read data end 4 residues before the CDR3 end; the end is taken from the germline J gene. This CDR3 is built from 12 residues. Trimming stripped 2 bases from V and 0 bases from J, with 4 bases between. Germline-derived CDR1 and CDR2 are GKSSPN and SITVG.

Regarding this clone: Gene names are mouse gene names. CDR3 region: CTCSADLRDWIAEQFF. The DNA read from the CDR3 is TGCACCTGCAGTGCAGATCTCCGGGACTGGATAGCT. The chain employs TRBV1 and TRBJ2-1; 8 bases align to TRBD2. With the read ending 4 residues before the CDR3 end, the germline J gene is used to fill in that end. CDR3 size: 16 residues. Germline CDR1 reads NSQYPW; CDR2 reads LRSPGD (reference sequence). The full variable domain, with the rest looked up from reference TRBV1 and TRBJ2-1, is VTLLEQNPRWRLVPRGQAVNLRCILKNSQYPWMSWYQQDLQKQLQWLFTLRSPGDKEVKSLPGADYLATRVTDTELRLQVANMSQGRTLYCTCSADLRDWIAEQFFGPGTRLTVL.